This T cell receptor (beta chain) originates from a study of OX40 agonist ivuxolimab in advanced cancers. Points from the study as a whole: Several nonresponders also turned out to have low normalized T-cell clonal expansion.

Libraries were prepared by immunoSEQ multiplex PCR; TCRdb keeps only in-frame clonotypes and omits some of them. The table lists 65,000 to 80,000 clones, roughly 80% of them singletons. The germline V gene has CDR1 SGHTA and CDR2 FQGNSA. This CDR3 comprises 14 residues. V gave up 6 bases and J gave up 4 bases, with 13 bases separating them. A single count supports this clone. The antigen is not known. The chain carries TRBV7-2 and TRBJ2-1, with D hard to call. Sequences were derived from CD4+ or CD8+ T cells sorted from blood, sampled in a trial of the OX40 agonist ivuxolimab. The source of this sequence is an adult with an advanced solid tumor such as melanoma, head and neck, liver or kidney cancer. The CDR3 DNA sequence: TGTGCCAGCAGGCCGGACCCTACATACAATGAGCAGTTCTTC. This codes for CASRPDPTYNEQFF. The full variable domain, in which reference TRBV7-2 and TRBJ2-1 provide the parts outside the CDR3, is GAGVSQSPSNKVTEKGKDVELRCDPISGHTALYWYRQSLGQGLEFLIYFQGNSAPDKSGLPSDRFSAERTGGSVSTLTIQRTQQEDSAVYLCASRPDPTYNEQFFGPGTRLTVL.